The source of this T cell receptor beta chain is a study of T cell responses to AZD1222 COVID-19 vaccine. The CDR3 is made up of 12 amino acids. Germline V gene sequence: CDR1 SNHLY, CDR2 FYNNEI. The V end was cut by 0 bases, the J end by 8 bases, with 6 bases between. Study-wide results and caveats: Every sample of the repertoires postdated the peak T cell response. Reportedly, close to half of spike-specific TCRs are directed against unmutated variant regions. With dominance at 160-218 and 743-854, vaccine-associated CD4 TCRs spanned spike. In a largely white British group with more females than males, clonal diversity was possibly underestimated.

Regarding this clone: The target antigen is unknown.

Repertoires were generated with immunoSEQ multiplex PCR, while TCRdb's copy carries only in-frame clones and drops some. The table lists about 150,000 clones, about 94% of them singletons. The receptor was isolated from an adult who received the AZD1222 COVID-19 vaccine. Sequenced material: peripheral blood, taken 28 days after the second AZD1222 dose. The chain links TRBV2 to TRBJ2-3; D remains unclear. The DNA for the CDR3 is TGTGCCAGCAGTGAAGCGCTTGCTACGCAGTATTTT. Protein sequence: CASSEALATQYF. Variable domain in full (rest from reference TRBV2 and TRBJ2-3): EPEVTQTPSHQVTQMGQEVILRCVPISNHLYFYWYRQILGQKVEFLVSFYNNEISEKSEIFDDQFSVERPDGSNFTLKIRSTKLEDSAMYFCASSEALATQYFGPGTRLTVL.